A single sample is the source of the 8 T cell receptor beta chains below, sequenced in a study of T cells in Graves' hyperthyroidism and ophthalmopathy. TCR beta CDR3 region amplification was performed from RNA transcripts. An initial round of RT-PCR targeting the TCR CDR3 relied on the HTBI primer set. MiXCR, run by TCRdb on the multiplex PCR reads, gives a single entry per CDR3 protein. Of hundreds of thousands of distinct CDR3 sequences listed, roughly 15% are singletons. The sample was blood. Receptor source: a man younger than 30 with Graves' ophthalmopathy.

The chain has TRBV7-9 and TRBJ2-7; D perhaps matches TRBD2 (6 bases). The CDR3 loop spans 14 amino acids. Trimming removed 3 bases at V and 3 bases at J, with 12 bases between. Germline loops: CDR1 SEHNR, CDR2 FQNEAQ (reference sequence). CDR3 sequence (DNA): TGTGCCAGCAGCTTTAGCGGCGCTGGCTACGAGCAGTACTTC. Translated: CASSFSGAGYEQYF.

This clonotype was detected a few times. The chain carries TRBV24-1 and TRBJ1-2; D remains ambiguous. This CDR3 spans 14 amino acids. Trimming removed 4 bases at V and 8 bases at J, with 16 bases between. Per the germline V gene, CDR1 is KGHDR and CDR2 is SFDVKD. The DNA of the CDR3 is TGTGCCACCAGTGACCCTGGACGGCCTCAGGGCTACACCTTC. Translated, it gives CATSDPGRPQGYTF.

This clonotype has a count of ten or more. This chain connects TRBV11-2 to TRBJ1-1; D not certain. The CDR3 is 15 residues long. With 2 bases removed from V and 7 bases from J, the gap between germline ends came to 17 bases. The germline CDR1 and CDR2 sequences are SGHAT and FQNNGV. The CDR3 nucleotides are TGTGCCAGCAGCTTACGCCCCCGCACGAACCTTGAAGCTTTCTTT. Translating it yields CASSLRPRTNLEAFF.

This clonotype has ten or more counts. V and J are TRBV24-1 and TRBJ1-2; TRBD1 might be the D (6 bases). Germline CDR1 is KGHDR and CDR2 is SFDVKD. The CDR3 totals 15 residues. Trimming took off 4 bases at V and 8 bases at J, with 19 bases between the two ends. The CDR3 nucleotides read TGTGCCACCAGTGACCCTCTCCGGGGGGCACACGGCTACACCTTC. Translating gives CATSDPLRGAHGYTF.

This clonotype was detected many times. The gene calls are TRBV5-1 and TRBJ1-3; no definite D call. From germline, CDR1 is SGHRS and CDR2 YFSETQ. Trimming left V 4 bases short and J 4 bases short, with 3 bases between. This CDR3 contains 11 residues. CDR3 nucleotide sequence: TGCGCCAGCAGCGAAGGAAACACCATATATTTT. This sequence encodes CASSEGNTIYF.

Only a few counts were recorded for this clonotype. The J gene is TRBJ1-5, the V gene TRBV10-3; the match to TRBD1 covers 9 bases. Trimming cost V 0 bases and J 5 bases; bases outside gene matches: 2. Germline lookup yields CDR1 ENHRY and CDR2 SYGVKD. This CDR3 spans 15 amino acids. The CDR3 nucleotides read TGTGCCATCAGTGAGTCTAGGACAGGGGATCAGCCCCAGCATTTT. Translating it yields CAISESRTGDQPQHF.

There are many counts of this clonotype. This sequence joins TRBV27 and TRBJ1-1; no clear D gene. CDR3 length equals 14 residues. From germline, CDR1 is MNHEY and CDR2 SMNVEV (reference sequence). The germline V and J ends were trimmed by 5 bases and 3 bases, with 13 bases remaining between them. CDR3 DNA: TGTGCCAGCAGTCTCGGTAGTTTCCACACTGAAGCTTTCTTT. Translation gives CASSLGSFHTEAFF.

V gene TRBV4-1 combines with J gene TRBJ1-6; a weak D match, TRBD1 (6 bases). This CDR3 spans 14 amino acids. The V and J ends lost 4 bases and 7 bases respectively, with 11 bases between them. Looked up from germline, CDR1 is MGHRA and CDR2 is YSYEKL. The CDR3 region has the DNA TGCGCCAGCAGCCCGACAGGAGAAAATTCACCCCTCCACTTT. Protein sequence: CASSPTGENSPLHF.